The 24 T cell receptor beta chains in this list originate from one sample, sequenced in a study of OX40 agonist ivuxolimab in advanced cancers. Method: immunoSEQ multiplex PCR; TCRdb's copy keeps in-frame clones and lacks some. Here the sample spans roughly 75,000 clones, 87% being singletons. The material was CD4+ or CD8+ T cells sorted from blood, obtained in a trial of the OX40 agonist ivuxolimab. Receptor source: an adult with an advanced solid tumor such as melanoma, head and neck, liver or kidney cancer.

The chain combines TRBV18 with TRBJ1-3; no reliable D call. Germline V gene sequence: CDR1 KGHSH, CDR2 LQKENI. The CDR3 covers 13 residues. Deletions cut 3 bases from V and 6 bases from J, with 9 bases between. CDR3 sequence reads: CASSPGSKNTIYF. The CDR3 bases are TGTGCCAGCTCACCGGGGTCGAAAAACACCATATATTTT.

This chain joins TRBV7-3 and TRBJ2-5; no clear D gene. This CDR3 has 13 amino acids. Germline V gene lookup returns CDR1 SGHTA and CDR2 FQGTGA. Between the trimmed V and J ends, which lost 1 base and 2 bases, there was a span of 5 bases. Here the CDR3 DNA reads TGTGCCAGCAGCTTAAGGAATCAAGAGACCCAGTACTTC. Translating gives CASSLRNQETQYF.

The chain is built from TRBV29-1 and TRBJ2-7, with 9 nucleotides matching TRBD2. J was trimmed by 1 base and V by 1 base; bases with no gene match: 8. The CDR3 loop spans 16 amino acids. Germline assignment: CDR1 SQVTM and CDR2 ANQGSEA. CDR3 in amino acids: CSVEGGSGGWSYEQYF. The CDR3 DNA is TGCAGCGTTGAAGGAGGAAGCGGGGGGTGGTCCTACGAGCAGTACTTC.

CDR3 bases: TGTGCCAGCAAAGTGTCCCAGGGGGATCAGCCCCAGCATTTT. Its translation is CASKVSQGDQPQHF. The J gene is TRBJ1-5, the V gene TRBV2, with 7 nucleotides matching TRBD1. The CDR3 runs 14 residues. Germline V gene sequence: CDR1 SNHLY, CDR2 FYNNEI. V lost 7 bases to trimming and J lost 5 bases; unmatched junction nucleotides: 8.

This chain links TRBV5-5 with TRBJ2-3; D remains unclear. The CDR3 is 13 residues long. In germline, CDR1 is SGHKS, CDR2 YYEKEE (reference sequence). Trimming took 4 bases from V and 2 from J, leaving 8 bases between them. The CDR3 protein is CASSGRYTDTQYF. CDR3 bases: TGTGCCAGCAGCGGAAGATACACAGATACGCAGTATTTT.

This clone showed up just a few times. V usage is TRBV30 and J usage is TRBJ1-1; D uncertain. V gave up 3 bases and J gave up 3 bases, with 11 bases separating them. This CDR3 is built from 13 residues. Germline lookup yields CDR1 GTSNPN and CDR2 SVGIG (reference sequence). The CDR3 DNA reads TGTGCCTGGAGGGCGGCGCGGTACACTGAAGCTTTCTTT. It specifies CAWRAARYTEAFF.

The rearrangement uses TRBV19 and TRBJ1-4; 9 bases fit TRBD1. In germline, CDR1 is LNHDA, CDR2 SQIVND (reference sequence). The CDR3 totals 17 residues. Germline trimming cut 3 bases from V and 4 bases from J; bases unmatched to any gene: 9. The CDR3 region is CASSITRSTGGNEKLFF. The CDR3 region has the DNA TGTGCCAGTAGTATCACTCGTTCGACAGGGGGTAATGAAAAACTGTTTTTT. The full variable domain, its missing parts supplied by reference TRBV19 and TRBJ1-4, is DGGITQSPKYLFRKEGQNVTLSCEQNLNHDAMYWYRQDPGQGLRLIYYSQIVNDFQKGDIAEGYSVSREKKESFPLTVTSAQKNPTAFYLCASSITRSTGGNEKLFFGSGTQLSVL.

This clone occurred a few times. The chain has TRBV11-3 and TRBJ2-1, with 9 bases that match TRBD1. The germline V gene encodes CDR1 SGHNT and CDR2 YENEEA. The CDR3 has 15 amino acids. V shed 4 bases and J 6 bases; nucleotides not matched to a gene: 7. The CDR3 region has the DNA TGTGCCAGCAGCTGGGGGACAGGGCCCCCCAATGAGCAGTTCTTC. It codes for CASSWGTGPPNEQFF.

The chain employs TRBV6-1 and TRBJ2-7, with TRBD2 as a possible D gene (5 bases). Trimming took 5 bases from V and 2 from J, leaving 10 bases between them. This CDR3 spans 13 amino acids. Per germline, CDR1 MNHNS and CDR2 SASEGT. The CDR3 nucleotides read TGTGCCAGCAGTTATCATAGCGCCTACGAGCAGTACTTC. This gives the protein CASSYHSAYEQYF.

V usage is TRBV6-1 and J usage is TRBJ1-4; D is uncertain. Trimming pared 2 bases from V and 7 bases from J, leaving 11 bases between. The CDR3 totals 14 residues. CDR1 and CDR2 from the germline V gene are MNHNS and SASEGT. CDR3 in DNA: TGTGCCAGCAGTGAACAATCCTGGGGTGAAAAACTGTTTTTT. This encodes CASSEQSWGEKLFF.

V usage is TRBV6-1 and J usage is TRBJ1-6; 7 bases are a match to TRBD1. V trimming: 6 bases; J trimming: 11 bases; junction bases outside the gene matches: 7. Per germline, CDR1 MNHNS and CDR2 SASEGT. This CDR3 is built from 13 residues. CDR3 sequence reads: CASSRTGQTPLHF. CDR3 bases: TGTGCCAGCAGCAGGACAGGTCAGACACCCCTCCACTTT.

The sample holds one count of this clone. V usage is TRBV5-1 and J usage is TRBJ1-2, with 10 bases that match TRBD1. The CDR3 is made up of 15 amino acids. CDR1 and CDR2 (germline): SGHRS, YFSETQ. The V segment lost 4 bases and the J segment 2 bases; nucleotides outside the gene matches: 5. DNA of the CDR3: TGCGCCAGCAGCAGCCCGGACAGGGGGAACTATGGCTACACCTTC. The encoded protein is CASSSPDRGNYGYTF.

This chain connects TRBV5-1 to TRBJ2-1, with TRBD2 identical over 12 bases. This CDR3 has 15 residues. Trimming took 4 bases from V and 7 from J; bases not matched to a gene: 6. CDR1 and CDR2 from the germline V gene are SGHRS and YFSETQ. The CDR3 loop reads CASSQTSGGPNEQFF. The CDR3 nucleotides are TGCGCCAGCAGCCAGACTAGCGGGGGCCCTAATGAGCAGTTCTTC.

J is TRBJ2-3 and V is TRBV9; the match to TRBD2 covers 7 bases. The CDR3 runs to 17 residues. Unmatched junction bases numbered 14, after V lost 2 bases and J lost 5 bases. The germline V gene encodes CDR1 SGDLS and CDR2 YYNGEE. The CDR3 bases are TGTGCCAGCAGCGTGCCGGCTAGGCGGGAGACCTTAGATACGCAGTATTTT. Its protein product is CASSVPARRETLDTQYF.

The chain combines TRBV7-2 with TRBJ2-1; D call uncertain. The germline CDR1 and CDR2 sequences are SGHTA and FQGNSA. V was shortened by 6 bases and J by 3 bases, with 12 bases between the two germline ends. The CDR3 runs to 14 residues. The CDR3, as DNA: TGTGCCAGCAGACCTAGTGAAAGCTACAATGAGCAGTTCTTC. Translated, it gives CASRPSESYNEQFF. The whole variable domain, remainder taken from reference TRBV7-2 and TRBJ2-1, is GAGVSQSPSNKVTEKGKDVELRCDPISGHTALYWYRQSLGQGLEFLIYFQGNSAPDKSGLPSDRFSAERTGGSVSTLTIQRTQQEDSAVYLCASRPSESYNEQFFGPGTRLTVL.

The chain combines TRBV19 with TRBJ2-5; D may be TRBD2 (6 bases). Germline CDR1 and CDR2: LNHDA and SQIVND (reference sequence). The CDR3 contains 12 residues. V shed 6 bases and J shed 13 bases, with 18 bases lying between them. This chain's CDR3 is CASSAGGAYPYF. CDR3 DNA: TGTGCCAGTAGCGCTGGCGGGGCCTATCCGTACTTC.

The chain carries TRBV18 and TRBJ2-2; D is perhaps TRBD1 or TRBD2 (5 bases each). The CDR3 is 16 residues long. Germline loops: CDR1 KGHSH, CDR2 LQKENI. Trimming took off 5 bases at V and 1 base at J, with 14 bases between the two ends. The CDR3 protein is CASSWTGTGNTGELFF. The CDR3 DNA follows: TGTGCCAGCTCATGGACCGGGACGGGGAACACCGGGGAGCTGTTTTTT.

The chain combines TRBV6-6 with TRBJ1-5; 7 bases line up with TRBD1. The germline V gene encodes CDR1 MNHNY and CDR2 SVGAGI (reference sequence). The CDR3 length is 14 residues. V gave up 6 bases and J gave up 5 bases; unmatched junction bases: 7. The CDR3 DNA is TGTGCCAGCAGCCTAGACAGGGATGATCAGCCCCAGCATTTT. Translation: CASSLDRDDQPQHF.

The chain uses TRBV18 and TRBJ1-2; TRBD1 agrees at 9 bases. V gave up 2 bases and J gave up 6 bases; unmatched junction bases: 7. The germline V gene has CDR1 KGHSH and CDR2 LQKENI. CDR3 length: 15 amino acids. This CDR3 is CASSPSMTGGNGYTF. The CDR3 coding sequence is TGTGCCAGCTCACCAAGCATGACAGGGGGTAATGGCTACACCTTC.

A single count supports this clone. This chain uses TRBV2 with TRBJ2-1; the D gene is possibly TRBD2 (5 bases). CDR3 size: 15 residues. CDR1 is SNHLY and CDR2 is FYNNEI in the germline V gene. Trimming cost V 5 bases and J 4 bases, with 15 bases left between them. The CDR3 spells CASSLLLGEYNEQFF. Here the CDR3 DNA reads TGTGCCAGCAGTCTCCTCCTCGGGGAATACAATGAGCAGTTCTTC.

The DNA of the CDR3 is TGTGCCAGCAGTAGACCTTCTGGAAACACCATATATTTT. Its protein is CASSRPSGNTIYF. The chain combines TRBV28 with TRBJ1-3; D gene ambiguous. The length of the CDR3 is 13 residues. The ends were cut back, 5 bases at V and 1 base at J, with 6 bases in the middle. CDR1 MDHEN and CDR2 SYDVKM come from the germline V gene.

The V gene is TRBV18, the J gene TRBJ1-1; D might be TRBD1 (5 bases). From germline, CDR1 is KGHSH and CDR2 LQKENI. V was trimmed by 1 base and J by 5 bases, leaving 20 bases between them. The CDR3 has 17 residues. CDR3 coding DNA: TGTGCCAGCTCACCACGAATGCGTACCCCCGGGGGGACTGAAGCTTTCTTT. Its protein is CASSPRMRTPGGTEAFF.

This clone has only one observation. The chain joins TRBV14 to TRBJ2-7; possible D gene TRBD1, 6 bases. This CDR3 has 16 residues. V lost 0 bases to trimming and J lost 5 bases, with 17 bases between them. Germline CDR1 and CDR2: SGHDN and FVKESK. CDR3 region: CASSQDRQGNKDEQYF. CDR3 DNA sequence: TGTGCCAGCAGCCAAGATAGGCAGGGGAATAAGGACGAGCAGTACTTC.

This clone is a singleton in its sample. This chain uses TRBV28 with TRBJ1-1; unclear D gene. The CDR3 runs to 14 residues. The germline gives CDR1 MDHEN, CDR2 SYDVKM. V shed 6 bases and J shed 4 bases, with 15 bases lying between them. Written as DNA, the CDR3 is TGTGCCAGCAGCCAACACCACCGGGGCACTGAAGCTTTCTTT. Its protein is CASSQHHRGTEAFF. The complete variable domain, with remaining parts taken from reference TRBV28 and TRBJ1-1, reads DVKVTQSSRYLVKRTGEKVFLECVQDMDHENMFWYRQDPGLGLRLIYFSYDVKMKEKGDIPEGYSVSREKKERFSLILESASTNQTSMYLCASSQHHRGTEAFFGQGTRLTVV.